A selection of T cell receptor beta chains follows, all from one sample in a study of blood T cell repertoires in COVID-19. Using immunoSEQ multiplex PCR, the repertoire was profiled, and TCRdb retains in-frame clones only, with some absent. The table records 55,000 to 90,000 clones, around nine tenths of them present only once. Sequencing was performed on peripheral blood. Receptor source: a woman between 55 and 75 years old with acute or convalescent COVID-19. CDR3s include the opening cysteine and the closing phenylalanine or tryptophan. Each record gives: J gene, D gene, CDR3 length, V gene, clone size, CDR3 DNA, CDR3 protein. A D gene is named only where the DNA matches it firmly. Expanded clones are given a class, and other clones once, few, many or no size at all.

>TRBJ2-5|TRBD2|16|TRBV5-5|.
TGTGCCAGCAGCCCCCAACCGGGACTAGCGGAAGAGACCCAGTACTTC
CASSPQPGLAEETQYF
>TRBJ1-2|TRBD1|16|TRBV4-2|once
TGTGCCAGCAGCCAAGAAATAGAGGGGGCGGTGAATGGCTACACCTTC
CASSQEIEGAVNGYTF
>TRBJ1-3|.|17|TRBV28|.
TGTGCCAGCAGTTTCTCCCTTGGGGAGGGCGATGGAAACACCATATATTTT
CASSFSLGEGDGNTIYF
>TRBJ2-5|TRBD2|16|TRBV11-2|.
TGTGCCAGCAGCTTAGGTTCGGGCGGGGGGCAAGAGACCCAGTACTTC
CASSLGSGGGQETQYF
>TRBJ1-6|.|14|TRBV3-1/TRBV3-2|.
TGTGCCAGCAGCCAAGGTCGGAGTAATTCACCCCTCCACTTT
CASSQGRSNSPLHF
>TRBJ2-7|.|15|TRBV7-2|.
TGTGCCAGCAGCAAACTGGGCAGGGGATTCGACGAGCAGTACTTC
CASSKLGRGFDEQYF
>TRBJ1-5|.|19|TRBV2|.
TGTGCCAGCAGTGAAGATCTTCGGGCGGGGGCTTATAGCAATCAGCCCCAGCATTTT
CASSEDLRAGAYSNQPQHF
>TRBJ1-3|TRBD1|17|TRBV3-1/TRBV3-2|.
TGTGCCAGCAGCCAAGTTCACAGGGGGGTCCTCGGAAACACCATATATTTT
CASSQVHRGVLGNTIYF
>TRBJ2-3|.|14|TRBV5-1|.
TGCGCCAGCAGCTCCGAAAGACAAACAGATACGCAGTATTTT
CASSSERQTDTQYF
>TRBJ2-3|TRBD1|15|TRBV6-5|.
TGTGCCAGCAGTTGGGACAGGGGGCAGGCAGATACGCAGTATTTT
CASSWDRGQADTQYF
>TRBJ1-1|.|15|TRBV28|.
TGTGCCAGCAGTTCCCCCCGGGTGATAATCACTGAAGCTTTCTTT
CASSSPRVIITEAFF
>TRBJ2-1|TRBD2|15|TRBV2|.
TGTGCCAGCACCCAATCAGGACTAGCGTTCAATGAGCAGTTCTTC
CASTQSGLAFNEQFF
>TRBJ2-7|TRBD1|12|TRBV6-5|.
TGTGCCATGGGACAGCTACCTTACGAGCAGTACTTC
CAMGQLPYEQYF
>TRBJ2-5|TRBD1|13|TRBV19|.
TGTGCCACTGAACAGGGGGCCGGGGAGACCCAGTACTTC
CATEQGAGETQYF
>TRBJ1-2|TRBD1|15|TRBV6-1|.
TGTGCCAGCAGTGAACTGACAGGGGGCGTCTATGGCTACACCTTC
CASSELTGGVYGYTF
>TRBJ2-1|.|12|TRBV2|.
TGTGCCAGCAGTGAGTTGGGAGGTGAGCAGTTCTTC
CASSELGGEQFF
>TRBJ1-5|.|15|TRBV5-4|.
TGTGCCAGCAGCTTGAAAGGGGCTCCCAATCAGCCCCAGCATTTT
CASSLKGAPNQPQHF